The 30 T cell receptor beta chains presented below share a single source sample, sequenced in a study of blood T cell repertoires in COVID-19. Generated by immunoSEQ multiplex PCR, the TCRdb table keeps only in-frame clones and is missing some. The profile covers about 430,000 clones, with 88% appearing a single time and about 0.89% taken by the ten largest. Source material: PBMCs or T cells enriched from blood (not recorded which). The receptors stem from a woman younger than 45 with acute COVID-19.

V usage is TRBV28 and J usage is TRBJ1-1, with TRBD1 as a possible D gene (5 bases). Deletions cut 5 bases from V and 8 bases from J, with 9 bases between. Germline CDR1 is MDHEN and CDR2 is SYDVKM. CDR3 length: 11 amino acids. The CDR3 loop reads CASSRGIEAFF. CDR3 bases: TGTGCCAGCAGTCGGGGGATCGAAGCTTTCTTT.

The chain uses TRBV6-4 and TRBJ1-3; TRBD1 is a possible D gene (5 bases). The germline gives CDR1 MRHNA, CDR2 SNTAGT. V was trimmed by 6 bases and J by 0 bases, leaving 9 bases between them. The CDR3 spans 14 residues. The chain's CDR3 is CASRTGSSGNTIYF. DNA for the CDR3: TGTGCCAGCAGAACAGGCAGCTCTGGAAACACCATATATTTT.

The chain recombines TRBV5-1 with TRBJ1-1, with 8 bases fitting TRBD1. The V gene end was trimmed by 3 bases and the J gene end by 0 bases; junction bases not matched to a gene: 10. The CDR3 is 17 residues long. Germline V gene sequence: CDR1 SGHRS, CDR2 YFSETQ. CDR3 in DNA: TGCGCCAGCAGCTCTCCGAACAGGACAGGGTTGAACACTGAAGCTTTCTTT. Its protein is CASSSPNRTGLNTEAFF.

This sequence joins TRBV6-2 or TRBV6-3 and TRBJ1-4; D perhaps matches TRBD1 (6 bases). The V and J ends lost 6 bases and 2 bases respectively, with 13 bases between them. The V gene's germline CDR1 is MNHEY and CDR2 SVGEGT. The CDR3 consists of 15 residues. The CDR3 region has the DNA TGTGCCAGCAGCTCCGGGGGGGCGACTAATGAAAAACTGTTTTTT. Translation: CASSSGGATNEKLFF.

The V and J genes are TRBV4-1 and TRBJ2-1, with TRBD1 matching 7 bases. From germline, CDR1 is MGHRA and CDR2 YSYEKL. The CDR3 consists of 16 residues. The ends lost 0 bases at V and 4 bases at J; junction bases unmatched: 6. DNA of the CDR3: TGCGCCAGCAGCCAAGATACAGGGGCGTGGTACAATGAGCAGTTCTTC. This gives the protein CASSQDTGAWYNEQFF.

The chain has TRBV2 and TRBJ1-1; D is perhaps TRBD1 (6 bases). Trimming pared 7 bases from V and 0 bases from J, leaving 9 bases between. The CDR3 has 13 amino acids. The V gene's germline CDR1 is SNHLY and CDR2 FYNNEI. The CDR3 DNA sequence: TGTGCCAGCAAAGGACAGATGAACACTGAAGCTTTCTTT. It encodes CASKGQMNTEAFF.

The chain is built from TRBV9 and TRBJ2-3; tentative D call: TRBD2 (5 bases). There are 16 residues in the CDR3. Trimming took off 4 bases at V and 0 bases at J, with 15 bases between the two ends. Germline V gene sequence: CDR1 SGDLS, CDR2 YYNGEE. In DNA, the CDR3 is TGTGCCAGCAGCCCCACAAGTCGGGGTAGCACAGATACGCAGTATTTT. Its translation: CASSPTSRGSTDTQYF. Complete variable domain (other parts from reference TRBV9 and TRBJ2-3): DSGVTQTPKHLITATGQRVTLRCSPRSGDLSVYWYQQSLDQGLQFLIQYYNGEERAKGNILERFSAQQFPDLHSELNLSSLELGDSALYFCASSPTSRGSTDTQYFGPGTRLTVL.

The rearrangement links TRBV27 to TRBJ1-1, with D perhaps matching TRBD1 (5 bases). The ends were cut back, 5 bases at V and 4 bases at J, with 11 bases in the middle. Germline CDR1 MNHEY, CDR2 SMNVEV (reference sequence). There are 13 residues in the CDR3. In nucleotides, the CDR3 is TGTGCCAGCAGTATCGCGGGGGGCACTGAAGCTTTCTTT. It is translated as CASSIAGGTEAFF.

This chain uses TRBV10-3 with TRBJ1-3; perhaps TRBD1 as D (5 bases). CDR1 and CDR2 (germline): ENHRY, SYGVKD. The germline V and J ends were trimmed by 3 bases and 1 base, with 13 bases remaining between them. The CDR3 length is 16 residues. The CDR3 bases are TGTGCCATCAGTGATCGGCAGGGTTCATCTGGAAACACCATATATTTT. Translated: CAISDRQGSSGNTIYF.

The rearrangement uses TRBV7-2 and TRBJ2-2; 9 positions agree with TRBD2. The CDR3 sequence is 16 residues long. The germline V gene encodes CDR1 SGHTA and CDR2 FQGNSA. V lost 5 bases to trimming and J lost 1 base; unmatched junction nucleotides: 5. The CDR3 region is CASSLRSGGNTGELFF. The CDR3 DNA reads TGTGCCAGCAGCCTCCGTAGCGGGGGGAACACCGGGGAGCTGTTTTTT.

V and J are TRBV9 and TRBJ2-3; 12 bases line up with TRBD2. V dropped 4 bases and J dropped 5; count of bases not matched to a gene: 8. CDR1 and CDR2 from the germline V gene are SGDLS and YYNGEE. The length of the CDR3 is 16 residues. In DNA, the CDR3 is TGTGCCAGCAGCCCAGGGACTAGCGGGCTAGGAGATACGCAGTATTTT. This encodes CASSPGTSGLGDTQYF.

The V gene is TRBV3-1 (or the pseudogene TRBV3-2), the J gene TRBJ2-5; D uncertain. Germline CDR1 LGHDT, CDR2 YNNKEL (reference sequence). The CDR3 totals 15 residues. Between the trimmed V and J ends, which lost 0 bases and 1 base, there was a span of 9 bases. In DNA form, the CDR3 reads TGTGCCAGCAGCCAAGATGACACTTCCCAAGAGACCCAGTACTTC. It specifies CASSQDDTSQETQYF.

This chain connects TRBV9 to TRBJ1-3; TRBD1 matches at 7 bases. Per the germline V gene, CDR1 is SGDLS and CDR2 is YYNGEE. The length of the CDR3 is 16 residues. V trimming: 4 bases; J trimming: 1 base; junction bases outside the gene matches: 8. The CDR3 region has the DNA TGTGCCAGCAGCCACCCAGACAGGGAATCTGGAAACACCATATATTTT. Amino acids: CASSHPDRESGNTIYF.

This chain joins TRBV6-5 and TRBJ1-2; no firm D call. The germline gives CDR1 MNHEY, CDR2 SVGAGI. Trimming removed 5 bases from V and 3 bases from J, with 13 bases in between. CDR3 length equals 14 residues. The chain's CDR3 is CASSRGGSDYGYTF. CDR3 bases: TGTGCCAGCAGTCGGGGAGGCTCGGACTATGGCTACACCTTC.

The chain has TRBV6-5 and TRBJ1-4, with D perhaps TRBD1 (6 bases). V lost 4 bases, J lost 3 bases, and 9 bases lay in between. The CDR3 totals 14 residues. Germline loops: CDR1 MNHEY, CDR2 SVGAGI. In DNA form, the CDR3 reads TGTGCCAGCAGTTTACAGGGAGCTAATGAAAAACTGTTTTTT. It translates to CASSLQGANEKLFF.

This clone was counted a few times. The V call is TRBV3-1 (or the pseudogene TRBV3-2), the J call TRBJ2-4, with 7 bases fitting TRBD1. The CDR3 runs to 14 residues. V trimming: 6 bases; J trimming: 6 bases; junction bases outside the gene matches: 8. Germline assignment: CDR1 LGHDT and CDR2 YNNKEL (reference sequence). In DNA form, the CDR3 reads TGTGCCAGCAGTCCTACAGGGGCTGGAAACATTCAGTACTTC. This encodes CASSPTGAGNIQYF.

Only a few counts were recorded for this clone. This sequence joins TRBV28 and TRBJ1-5; D gene uncertain. Per the germline V gene, CDR1 is MDHEN and CDR2 is SYDVKM. Trimming removed 4 bases from V and 1 base from J, with 5 bases in between. The CDR3 extends over 13 amino acids. CDR3: CASSSLSNQPQHF. CDR3 in DNA: TGTGCCAGCAGTTCCCTGAGCAATCAGCCCCAGCATTTT.

This clone was picked up one time. The V call is TRBV18, the J call TRBJ2-3; TRBD2 is a possible D gene (6 bases). The length of the CDR3 is 15 residues. V lost 3 bases and J 2 bases, leaving 12 bases between the germline ends. CDR1 and CDR2 from the germline V gene are KGHSH and LQKENI. The CDR3 DNA reads TGTGCCAGCTCACCTGATCAGCGGGCCACAGATACGCAGTATTTT. This encodes CASSPDQRATDTQYF.

The chain employs TRBV12-5 and TRBJ2-1; TRBD1 matches 7 bases. Germline loops: CDR1 LGHNT, CDR2 FRNRAP. The CDR3 sequence is 19 residues long. J gave up 0 bases and V 5 bases, and 16 bases lay outside the gene matches. The DNA for the CDR3 is TGTGCTAGTGGTGAGGGCCGGGACAGCGCTTACAGCTCCTACAATGAGCAGTTCTTC. Its protein is CASGEGRDSAYSSYNEQFF.

V gene TRBV10-3 combines with J gene TRBJ2-2, with TRBD1 matching over 9 bases. This CDR3 region has 15 residues. From germline, CDR1 is ENHRY and CDR2 SYGVKD. J gave up 3 bases and V 3 bases, and 2 bases lay outside the gene matches. Here the CDR3 reads CAISDRTGDTGELFF. CDR3 nucleotides: TGTGCCATCAGTGACCGGACAGGGGACACCGGGGAGCTGTTTTTT.

This clone was picked up one time. The chain uses TRBV24-1 and TRBJ1-2, with 9 bases that match TRBD1. This CDR3 spans 16 amino acids. V was clipped by 3 bases and J by 0 bases; unmatched bases: 4. Germline V gives CDR1 KGHDR, CDR2 SFDVKD. CDR3 region: CATSDEGQGPNYGYTF. The CDR3 region has the DNA TGTGCCACCAGTGATGAGGGACAGGGACCTAACTATGGCTACACCTTC.

The V and J genes are TRBV15 and TRBJ1-1; 8 bases map to TRBD1. Germline CDR1 LNHNV, CDR2 YYDKDF (reference sequence). CDR3 size: 16 residues. After removal of 0 bases from V and 3 bases from J, the junction contained 6 bases not matched to a gene. The CDR3 region is CATSREGGRGHTEAFF. The CDR3 region has the DNA TGTGCCACCAGCAGAGAGGGGGGCAGGGGGCACACTGAAGCTTTCTTT.

This chain links TRBV6-6 with TRBJ1-2; D gene unclear. CDR3 length equals 14 residues. V dropped 0 bases and J dropped 7 bases, with 12 bases sitting between them. Germline CDR1 and CDR2: MNHNY and SVGAGI (reference sequence). The CDR3 here is CASSYSSRLGGYTF. The CDR3 bases are TGTGCCAGCAGTTACTCGAGCAGGCTTGGTGGCTACACCTTC.

This clone was found a few times. V is TRBV2 and J is TRBJ1-6, with D possibly being TRBD1 (5 bases). Germline CDR1 reads SNHLY; CDR2 reads FYNNEI. Trimming left V 6 bases short and J 10 bases short, with 10 bases between. The CDR3 totals 12 residues. This chain's CDR3 is CASSHGGSPLHF. Here the CDR3 DNA reads TGTGCCAGCAGCCACGGGGGGTCACCCCTCCACTTT.

V usage is TRBV29-1 and J usage is TRBJ2-5, with D possibly being TRBD1 (5 bases). The CDR3 has 13 amino acids. V lost 0 bases and J lost 9, with 14 bases in between. The germline gives CDR1 SQVTM, CDR2 ANQGSEA. CDR3 in amino acids: CSVEEGAARAQYF. The CDR3 DNA follows: TGCAGCGTTGAAGAAGGGGCAGCACGGGCCCAGTACTTC.

The rearrangement links TRBV7-2 to TRBJ2-1; TRBD1 matches 10 bases. Germline V gene sequence: CDR1 SGHTA, CDR2 FQGNSA. This CDR3 is 13 amino acids long. V lost 5 bases, J lost 12 bases, and 7 bases stayed unmatched. In nucleotides, the CDR3 is TGTGCCAGCAGCATTGGACAGGGGGACTCGCAGTTCTTC. Amino acid sequence: CASSIGQGDSQFF.

The chain is built from TRBV10-3 and TRBJ2-7; TRBD1 matches at 9 bases. The germline V gene encodes CDR1 ENHRY and CDR2 SYGVKD. The junction had 12 bases not matched to a gene; V was cut back by 6 bases and J by 3 bases. The CDR3 loop spans 16 amino acids. CDR3 residues: CAISSPWGQGNYEQYF. As DNA, the CDR3 is TGTGCCATCAGCTCACCCTGGGGACAGGGCAACTACGAGCAGTACTTC.

This chain uses TRBV19 with TRBJ2-5; D may be TRBD2 (6 bases). This CDR3 is built from 14 residues. Deletions cut 7 bases from V and 2 bases from J, with 14 bases between. The germline V gene has CDR1 LNHDA and CDR2 SQIVND (reference sequence). In DNA, the CDR3 is TGTGCCAGTAAGGAGGAGACTAGTCAAGAGACCCAGTACTTC. It specifies CASKEETSQETQYF.

This rearrangement joins TRBV2 to TRBJ2-7; 9 positions match TRBD2. V was clipped by 4 bases and J by 3 bases; unmatched bases: 4. Germline-derived CDR1 and CDR2 are SNHLY and FYNNEI. CDR3 size: 14 residues. Written as DNA, the CDR3 is TGTGCCAGCAGTGCAGGGACTAGCTTCTACGAGCAGTACTTC. It encodes CASSAGTSFYEQYF.

The genes are TRBV11-2 and TRBJ1-5; possible D gene TRBD1, 5 bases. V was cut by 0 bases and J by 9 bases, with 15 bases left in between. Germline V gene sequence: CDR1 SGHAT, CDR2 FQNNGV. The CDR3 length is 15 residues. CDR3 coding DNA: TGTGCCAGCAGCTTAGAGGGGGGGGATTTGGCGCCCCAGCATTTT. Translation gives CASSLEGGDLAPQHF.